This T cell receptor (beta chain) was captured by sequencing in a study of blood T cell repertoires in COVID-19. Across the study: Samples of COVID-19 (acute and convalescent) were obtained from the United States, Italy and Spain. Nucleic acid was either cDNA or gDNA, and it came from T cells, B-cell-depleted T cells, or PBMCs.

Original handling: Amplified reference gene primers provided the basis for estimating nucleated cell counts. Sequenced by immunoSEQ multiplex PCR; TCRdb stores in-frame clones only, minus some. The D gene and trimming were derived from the DNA, and the V and J assignments and clone size from that table. The data show roughly 17,000 clones, with about nine tenths seen just once and over 9% held by the top ten. Per germline, CDR1 SGDLS and CDR2 YYNGEE. The length of the CDR3 is 16 residues. V was shortened by 0 bases and J by 8 bases, with 17 bases between the two germline ends. Sample: peripheral blood. The clonotype was recovered from a man at least 80 years old with acute or convalescent COVID-19. The J gene is TRBJ1-4, the V gene TRBV9, with a tentative D call TRBD1 (5 bases). The CDR3, as DNA: TGTGCCAGCAGCGTAGATACAGGCCACCCTGGGGAAAAACTGTTTTTT. This sequence encodes CASSVDTGHPGEKLFF.